The TCR beta chain described here comes from a study of molecular identifiers for immune sequencing clone quantification. Trimming cost V 3 bases and J 9 bases; bases outside gene matches: 4. The CDR3 has 12 amino acids. CDR1 SGHRS and CDR2 YFSETQ come from the germline V gene. The authors sorted naive CD8 T cells as CD8+CD4-CCR7+CD45RA+. MiXCR was run by TCRdb on the PCR reads, yielding one entry per CDR3 protein. The sample carries around 460,000 distinct CDR3 sequences, over 20% recorded once. Note on this clonotype: A read error may explain this, as a much larger clone is one base away. The CDR3 ends on some other residue instead of the conserved phenylalanine or tryptophan, so this is likely a read error.

The sequence was obtained from a human donor in good health. Some libraries in this study had Jurkat cell RNA spiked in. This chain uses TRBV5-1 with TRBJ2-3; 7 bases fit TRBD2. The sequencing sample was made of naive CD8+ T cells from blood, with Jurkat cell RNA spiked in. As to subset: FACS-sorted CD8+CD4-CCR7+CD45RA+ naive T cells. The CDR3 coding sequence is TGCGCCAGCAGCTCCGAGCGGGACACGCAGTATTCT. This sequence encodes CASSSERDTQYS.